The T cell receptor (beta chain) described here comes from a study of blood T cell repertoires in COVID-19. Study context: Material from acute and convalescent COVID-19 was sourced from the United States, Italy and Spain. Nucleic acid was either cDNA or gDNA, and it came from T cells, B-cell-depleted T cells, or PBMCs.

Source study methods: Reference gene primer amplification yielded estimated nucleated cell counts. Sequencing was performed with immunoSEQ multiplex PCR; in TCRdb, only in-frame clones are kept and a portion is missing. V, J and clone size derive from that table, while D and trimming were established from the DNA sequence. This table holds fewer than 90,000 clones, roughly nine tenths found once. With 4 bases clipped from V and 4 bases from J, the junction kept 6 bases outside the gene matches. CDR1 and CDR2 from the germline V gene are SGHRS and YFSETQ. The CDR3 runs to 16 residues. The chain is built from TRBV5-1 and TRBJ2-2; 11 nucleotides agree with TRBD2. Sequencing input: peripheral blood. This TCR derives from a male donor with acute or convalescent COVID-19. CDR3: CASSGGLADGTGELFF. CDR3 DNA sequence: TGCGCCAGCAGCGGGGGACTAGCGGACGGCACCGGGGAGCTGTTTTTT.